This T cell receptor beta chain appears in the sequencing data of a study of blood T cell repertoires in COVID-19. Study details: The United States, Italy and Spain provided the acute and convalescent COVID-19 samples.

Study processing details: How many nucleated cells were present was estimated from reference gene primer amplification. Assay: immunoSEQ multiplex PCR; the TCRdb copy retains only in-frame clones and omits some. The V and J calls and the clone size are those of that table, but D and trimming were determined from the DNA. The sample records around 400,000 clones, 80% to 85% being singletons. Individuals drawn from approximately 22 US areas were roughly 18 to 95 years old. Cohort 3 donors were reported recovered after two negative PCRs, clearance, or symptom resolution. The junction had 10 bases not matched to a gene; V was cut back by 10 bases and J by 8 bases. The germline V gene encodes CDR1 MGHDK and CDR2 SYGVNS. This CDR3 region has 13 residues.

This rearrangement joins TRBV25-1 to TRBJ1-4, with 7 positions matching TRBD1. The sequenced sample consisted of PBMCs or T cells enriched from blood (not recorded which). This sequence was found in a woman aged 45-59 years who had recovered from COVID-19. The CDR3 coding sequence is TGTGCCACCTCCGGGACAGCAAAGGAAAAACTGTTTTTT. Its translation is CATSGTAKEKLFF.